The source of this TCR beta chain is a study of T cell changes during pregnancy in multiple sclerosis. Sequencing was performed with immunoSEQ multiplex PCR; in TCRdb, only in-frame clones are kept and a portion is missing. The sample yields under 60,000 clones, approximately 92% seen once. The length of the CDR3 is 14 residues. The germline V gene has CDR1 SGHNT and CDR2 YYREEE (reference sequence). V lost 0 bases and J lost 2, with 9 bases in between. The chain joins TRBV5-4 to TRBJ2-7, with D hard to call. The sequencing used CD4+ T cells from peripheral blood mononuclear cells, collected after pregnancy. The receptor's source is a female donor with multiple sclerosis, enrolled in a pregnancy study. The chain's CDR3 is CASSLGANPYEQYF. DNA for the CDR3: TGTGCCAGCAGCTTGGGGGCGAACCCCTACGAGCAGTACTTC.